Listed below are T cell receptor beta chains from one sample, sequenced in a study of blood T cells in healthy people across ages. TCRdb re-called the 5' RACE reads with MiXCR, one entry per CDR3 protein. The repertoire includes 800,000 to 950,000 distinct CDR3 sequences, about 29% of them detected once, and about 10% sits in the top ten. This sample also appeared in a second study, on T cells of mothers and their children.

What was sequenced was blood. The origin of the receptors is a woman aged 40-49 years in good health. CDR3s include the opening cysteine and the closing phenylalanine or tryptophan. D genes are given only for firm matches. The size entry is marked missing in some rows and otherwise reads once, few, many or a size class.

CTSSPRGTEREQYF	TGTACCAGCAGCCCCCGAGGAACCGAGCGCGAGCAGTACTTC	TRBV7-9	TRBJ2-7	few	.
CASSLSPGMGGYTF	TGTGCCAGCAGCTTATCACCCGGAATGGGTGGCTACACCTTC	TRBV7-2	TRBJ1-2	.	.
CASSWVGRASNQPQHF	TGTGCCAGCAGCTGGGTGGGCAGGGCCAGCAATCAGCCCCAGCATTTT	TRBV7-6	TRBJ1-5	.	.
CASSLAGGSQNTGELFF	TGTGCCAGCAGCTTAGCGGGGGGCAGCCAGAACACCGGGGAGCTGTTTTTT	TRBV7-6	TRBJ2-2	.	.
CASSSEHGNQPQHF	TGTGCCAGCTCATCCGAGCACGGCAATCAGCCCCAGCATTTT	TRBV3-1	TRBJ1-5	.	.
CASSYTEGTVRNSPLHF	TGTGCCAGCAGTTACACAGAAGGGACAGTGAGAAATTCACCCCTCCACTTT	TRBV6-5	TRBJ1-6	.	TRBD1
CASSLSPRGRVETQYF	TGTGCCAGCAGCTTATCTCCTCGGGGGAGGGTGGAGACCCAGTACTTC	TRBV11-2	TRBJ2-5	many	TRBD2
CASSLQDNLYNEQYF	TGTGCCAGCTCCCTCCAGGACAACCTCTACAATGAGCAGTACTTC	TRBV18	TRBJ2-7	once	.
CSARQGASCNEQFF	TGCAGTGCCAGACAGGGGGCATCCTGCAATGAGCAGTTCTTC	TRBV20-1	TRBJ2-1	.	TRBD1
CASSPGRGQYEQYF	TGTGCCAGCAGTCCCGGACGGGGTCAATACGAGCAGTACTTC	TRBV28	TRBJ2-7	.	.
CASSERQGVNTEAFF	TGTGCCAGCAGTGAACGACAGGGCGTGAACACTGAAGCTTTCTTT	TRBV6-1	TRBJ1-1	.	TRBD1
CASSHDTLNTEAFF	TGTGCCAGCAGCCACGACACGTTGAACACTGAAGCTTTCTTT	TRBV7-9	TRBJ1-1	.	.
CASISGVGLFGETQYF	TGCGCCAGCATCTCTGGGGTCGGCTTGTTCGGGGAGACCCAGTACTTC	TRBV5-1	TRBJ2-5	few	.
CASSYQPGQGVSYEQYF	TGTGCCAGCAGCTACCAGCCGGGACAGGGGGTCTCCTACGAGCAGTACTTC	TRBV7-6	TRBJ2-7	many	TRBD1
CASRIQGWSTEAFF	TGTGCCAGCAGAATACAGGGATGGAGCACTGAAGCTTTCTTT	TRBV12-3/TRBV12-4	TRBJ1-1	.	.
CVSSPRDAFEAFF	TGTGTCAGCTCACCACGGGACGCGTTTGAAGCTTTCTTT	TRBV18	TRBJ1-1	once	.
CASSLLAGYQETQYF	TGTGCCAGCAGCTTACTAGCGGGGTACCAAGAGACCCAGTACTTC	TRBV7-3	TRBJ2-5	many	TRBD2
CASRRTSGVPQDTQYF	TGTGCCAGCAGAAGGACTAGCGGGGTCCCCCAAGATACGCAGTATTTT	TRBV6-2/TRBV6-3	TRBJ2-3	few	TRBD2
CASSFRQGDQPQHF	TGTGCCAGCAGTTTCCGACAGGGAGATCAGCCCCAGCATTTT	TRBV7-2	TRBJ1-5	.	TRBD1
CAIREGTGDGYTF	TGTGCCATCAGGGAGGGGACAGGGGATGGCTACACCTTC	TRBV10-3	TRBJ1-2	many	TRBD1
CSAPGGNQPQHF	TGCAGTGCCCCGGGGGGGAATCAGCCCCAGCATTTT	TRBV20-1	TRBJ1-5	few	.
CAISEPGLVNQPQHF	TGTGCCATCAGTGAGCCTGGTTTAGTCAATCAGCCCCAGCATTTT	TRBV10-3	TRBJ1-5	few	.
CSVAPGGSYEQYF	TGCAGCGTGGCTCCCGGGGGGAGCTACGAGCAGTACTTC	TRBV29-1	TRBJ2-7	.	TRBD2
CASRRLAGGPSTDTQYF	TGTGCCAGCAGAAGACTAGCGGGGGGGCCTAGCACAGATACGCAGTATTTT	TRBV12-3/TRBV12-4	TRBJ2-3	.	TRBD2
CATSVPGYDYTF	TGTGCCACCAGCGTCCCGGGGTATGACTACACCTTC	TRBV15	TRBJ1-2	.	.
CASSFIVTSGGADYNEQFF	TGTGCCAGCAGTTTTATAGTGACTAGCGGGGGGGCAGACTACAATGAGCAGTTCTTC	TRBV12-3/TRBV12-4	TRBJ2-1	.	TRBD2
CASSPTGYGHTF	TGTGCCAGCAGTCCTACAGGGTATGGCCACACCTTC	TRBV12-3/TRBV12-4	TRBJ1-2	few	.
CASSWDTRNTEAFF	TGTGCCAGCAGCTGGGACACGAGAAACACTGAAGCTTTCTTT	TRBV5-8	TRBJ1-1	.	.
CSAKLPGQGAGEQYF	TGCAGCGCTAAACTACCGGGACAGGGGGCGGGAGAGCAGTACTTC	TRBV29-1	TRBJ2-7	many	TRBD1
CASSGLAGGENIQYF	TGTGCCAGCAGTGGTTTAGCGGGAGGAGAGAACATTCAGTACTTC	TRBV28	TRBJ2-4	few	TRBD2
CASKQWAGTYEQYF	TGCGCCAGCAAACAATGGGCAGGGACCTACGAGCAGTACTTC	TRBV5-1	TRBJ2-7	.	.
CASSQVDGEVYGYTF	TGCGCCAGCAGCCAAGTCGACGGGGAGGTATATGGCTACACCTTC	TRBV4-1	TRBJ1-2	few	.
CASSLRVGEKLFF	TGTGCCAGCAGCTTACGTGTAGGTGAAAAACTGTTTTTT	TRBV7-2	TRBJ1-4	few	.
CAWSGPGTGGTDTQYF	TGTGCCTGGAGCGGACCAGGGACAGGGGGCACAGATACGCAGTATTTT	TRBV30	TRBJ2-3	.	TRBD1
CASSFQSLAGGYEQFF	TGTGCCAGCAGTTTTCAGTCGCTAGCGGGGGGATATGAGCAGTTCTTC	TRBV27	TRBJ2-1	few	TRBD2
CASSRDSYYSYNEQYF	TGTGCCAGCAGCCGAGACAGTTACTACTCCTACAATGAGCAGTACTTC	TRBV3-1	TRBJ2-7	few	.
CTTRDLNGFEQYF	TGTACCACCAGGGATTTGAACGGGTTCGAGCAGTACTTC	TRBV24-1	TRBJ2-7	.	.
CASSLGNRGLTYEQFF	TGTGCCAGCAGTTTGGGGAACAGGGGCCTCACTTATGAGCAGTTCTTC	TRBV12-3/TRBV12-4	TRBJ2-1	many	TRBD1
CSVVSQGGVDYGCTF	.	TRBV29-1	TRBJ1-2	.	.
CASSLSLLRGTEAFF	TGTGCCAGCAGCTTGTCCCTACTAAGGGGCACTGAAGCTTTCTTT	TRBV5-5	TRBJ1-1	.	.
CASSIRGLDTAYEQYF	TGTGCCAGTAGTATAAGGGGACTGGACACCGCCTACGAGCAGTACTTC	TRBV19	TRBJ2-7	.	.
CASSLSSSGGVWDEQFF	TGTGCCAGCAGCTTGAGCTCTAGCGGGGGGGTTTGGGATGAGCAGTTCTTC	TRBV5-5	TRBJ2-1	many	TRBD2
CAISELDRDQETQYF	TGTGCCATCAGTGAGTTGGACAGAGACCAAGAGACCCAGTACTTC	TRBV10-3	TRBJ2-5	many	.
CASSWGLAGSSSYEQYF	TGCGCCAGCAGCTGGGGACTAGCGGGATCGAGCTCCTACGAGCAGTACTTC	TRBV5-1	TRBJ2-7	many	TRBD2
CASTRGQGRNSPLHF	TGTGCTAGCACTAGGGGACAGGGGCGTAATTCACCCCTCCACTTT	TRBV5-6	TRBJ1-6	few	TRBD1
CASIGGQLNTEAFF	TGTGCCAGCATTGGGGGACAGCTGAACACTGAAGCTTTCTTT	TRBV6-5	TRBJ1-1	few	TRBD1
CASSPRDRLDFDYEQYF	TGTGCCAGCAGCCCCCGGGACAGGCTTGATTTCGACTACGAGCAGTACTTC	TRBV3-1	TRBJ2-7	once	TRBD1
CASSQPGLAGGAFNNEQFF	TGTGCCAGCAGCCAACCGGGACTAGCGGGGGGAGCTTTTAACAATGAGCAGTTCTTC	TRBV7-2	TRBJ2-1	few	TRBD2
CAISEPRQGLSNQPQHF	TGTGCCATCAGTGAACCTAGACAGGGTCTAAGCAATCAGCCCCAGCATTTT	TRBV10-3	TRBJ1-5	few	TRBD1
CASSATVVEGYTF	TGTGCCAGCTCAGCAACAGTCGTAGAAGGCTACACCTTC	TRBV18	TRBJ1-2	.	.
CSVERDSGYTF	TGCAGCGTTGAGAGGGATTCTGGCTACACCTTC	TRBV29-1	TRBJ1-2	many	.
CASAQGGEKLFF	TGTGCCTCGGCACAGGGTGGGGAAAAACTGTTTTTT	TRBV15	TRBJ1-4	many	.
CASRPDNVYEQYF	TGCGCCAGCAGACCAGACAATGTGTACGAGCAGTACTTC	TRBV5-1	TRBJ2-7	.	.
CATSEGRKAFF	TGTGCCACCAGTGAGGGGAGGAAAGCTTTCTTT	TRBV24-1	TRBJ1-1	.	.
CASNLARMNTEAFF	TGTGCCAGCAACCTAGCGAGGATGAACACTGAAGCTTTCTTT	TRBV11-2	TRBJ1-1	few	.
CAISEAGTSGGASKTQYF	TGTGCCATCAGTGAGGCCGGGACTAGCGGGGGGGCATCGAAGACCCAGTACTTC	TRBV10-3	TRBJ2-5	many	TRBD2
CASSAGSGASYEQYF	TGTGCCAGCAGCGCCGGATCGGGGGCGTCCTACGAGCAGTACTTC	TRBV7-8	TRBJ2-7	many	.
CASSEGDRGYTF	TGTGCCAGCAGCGAGGGAGATCGGGGCTACACCTTC	TRBV6-6	TRBJ1-2	few	.
CASSSSTAGNQETQYF	TGTGCCAGCAGCTCGTCGACAGCGGGGAACCAAGAGACCCAGTACTTC	TRBV11-3	TRBJ2-5	few	TRBD2